What follows describes a single TCR beta chain. Its target is not known. The PCR used 60 Vbeta and 13 Jbeta primers. As handled by the study authors: A later analysis tallied about 80 million unique TCR beta chains, some 12 million of them shared. Assay: immunoSEQ multiplex PCR; the TCRdb copy retains only in-frame clones and omits some. V, J and clone size were drawn from that table, and D and trimming were deduced from the DNA. This sample has 12,000 to 15,000 clones, with roughly 60% found just once. This specimen comes from a study of cytomegalovirus exposure and HLA in healthy donors. The wider study: Across 300 to 400 genotyped donors, more than 75% landed in the Caucasian-associated ancestry cluster.

V lost 5 bases to trimming and J lost 4 bases, with 11 bases between them. CDR1 is MNHNY and CDR2 is SVGAGI in the germline V gene (reference sequence). The CDR3 extends over 13 amino acids. Study observations and caveats: Productive status was seen about 87% or about 30% of the time for most TCR beta V segments in an earlier analysis. Later analysis showed most CMV-associated TCR beta chains appearing HLA-restricted.

This receptor was obtained from a woman between 50 and 59 years old in good health and CMV-seropositive. Material for sequencing was PBMCs. V gene TRBV6-6 combines with J gene TRBJ1-1, with D possibly being TRBD1 (5 bases). The CDR3 sequence is CASSPGGVTEAFF. The DNA for the CDR3 is TGTGCCAGCAGTCCGGGGGGAGTCACTGAAGCTTTCTTT.